This entry concerns a single T cell receptor beta chain. No antigen is known for it. Blood sampling took place at baseline, cycle 4 day 1, and cycle 7 day 1. Here immunoSEQ multiplex PCR was the method, and the copy in TCRdb shows in-frame clones only, minus some. This table holds roughly 20,000 clones, about four fifths found once. This entry belongs to a study of OX40 agonist ivuxolimab in advanced cancers. Study-wide results and caveats: The 0.1-3.0 mg/kg partial responders had among the lowest clonal expansion. Expanded clones belonging to CD8+ T cells outnumbered, on average, those of CD4+. CD4+ and CD8+ blood T cells expanded clonally by week 6 at 0.1 to 3.0 mg/kg.

This CDR3 has 15 residues. Germline V gives CDR1 MNHEY, CDR2 SMNVEV (reference sequence). Deletions cut 3 bases from V and 4 bases from J, with 10 bases between. The chain links TRBV27 to TRBJ2-6, with D tentatively TRBD2 (6 bases). The input for sequencing was CD4+ or CD8+ T cells sorted from blood, taken in a trial of the OX40 agonist ivuxolimab. This sequence originates from an adult with an advanced solid tumor such as melanoma, head and neck, liver or kidney cancer. Here the CDR3 DNA reads TGTGCCAGCAGTTTGCTAGCGTCCGGGGCCAACGTCCTGACTTTC. This codes for CASSLLASGANVLTF.